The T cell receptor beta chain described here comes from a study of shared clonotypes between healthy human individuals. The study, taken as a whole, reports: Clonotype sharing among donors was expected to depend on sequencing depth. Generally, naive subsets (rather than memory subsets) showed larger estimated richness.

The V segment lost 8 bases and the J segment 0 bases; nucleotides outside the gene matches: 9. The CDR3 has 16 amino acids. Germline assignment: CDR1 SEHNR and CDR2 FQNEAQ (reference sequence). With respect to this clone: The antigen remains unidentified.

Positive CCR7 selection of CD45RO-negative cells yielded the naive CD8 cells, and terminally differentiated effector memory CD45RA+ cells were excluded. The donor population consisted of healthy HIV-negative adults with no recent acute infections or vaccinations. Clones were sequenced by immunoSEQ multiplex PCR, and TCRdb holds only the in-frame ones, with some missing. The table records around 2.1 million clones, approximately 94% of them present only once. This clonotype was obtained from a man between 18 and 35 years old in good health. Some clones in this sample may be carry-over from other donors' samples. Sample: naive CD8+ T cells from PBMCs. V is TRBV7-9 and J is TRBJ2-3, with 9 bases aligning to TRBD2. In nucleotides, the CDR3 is TGTGCCAGCTGGGAGACTCTAGCGGGAAGCACAGATACGCAGTATTTT. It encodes CASWETLAGSTDTQYF.